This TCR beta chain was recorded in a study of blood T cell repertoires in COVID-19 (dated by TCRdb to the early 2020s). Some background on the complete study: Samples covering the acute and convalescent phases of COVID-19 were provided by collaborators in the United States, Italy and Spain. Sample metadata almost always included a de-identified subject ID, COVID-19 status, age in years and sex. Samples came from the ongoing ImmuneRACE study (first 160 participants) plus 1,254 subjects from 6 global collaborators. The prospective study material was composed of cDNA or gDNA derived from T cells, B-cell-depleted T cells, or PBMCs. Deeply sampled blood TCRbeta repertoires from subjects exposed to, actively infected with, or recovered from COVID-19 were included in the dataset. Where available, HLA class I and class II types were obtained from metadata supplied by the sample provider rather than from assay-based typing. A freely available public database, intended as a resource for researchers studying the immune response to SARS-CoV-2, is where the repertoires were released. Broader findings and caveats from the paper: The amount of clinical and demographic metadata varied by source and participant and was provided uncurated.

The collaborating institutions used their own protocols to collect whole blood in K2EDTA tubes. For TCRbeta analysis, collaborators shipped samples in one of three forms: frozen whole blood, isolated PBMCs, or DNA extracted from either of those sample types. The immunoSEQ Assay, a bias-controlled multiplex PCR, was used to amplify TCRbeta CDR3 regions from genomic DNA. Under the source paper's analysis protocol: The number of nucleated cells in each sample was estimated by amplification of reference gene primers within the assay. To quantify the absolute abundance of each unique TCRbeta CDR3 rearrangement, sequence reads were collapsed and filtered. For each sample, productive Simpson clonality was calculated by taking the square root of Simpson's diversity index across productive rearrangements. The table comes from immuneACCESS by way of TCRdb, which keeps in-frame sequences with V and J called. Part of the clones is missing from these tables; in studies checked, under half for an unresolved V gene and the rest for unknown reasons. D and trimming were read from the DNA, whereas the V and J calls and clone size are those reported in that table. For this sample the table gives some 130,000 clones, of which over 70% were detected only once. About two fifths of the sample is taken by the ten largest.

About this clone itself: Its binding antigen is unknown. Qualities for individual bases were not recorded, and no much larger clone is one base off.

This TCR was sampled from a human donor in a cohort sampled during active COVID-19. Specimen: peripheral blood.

CDR3 region: CASSQVSSNYGYTF. In nucleotides, the sequence is TGTGCCAGCAGCCAAGTTTCATCAAACTATGGCTACACCTTC. Rearrangement joined TRBV14 to TRBJ1-2; the D gene lacks a confident call. From the germline V gene, CDR1 is SGHDN and CDR2 is FVKESK. The junction carries 8 bases between V and J, which are trimmed by 1 base and 2 bases respectively. The CDR3 goes from the cysteine to the phenylalanine over 14 residues. Kept here is only the CDR3 DNA, which spans 42 bases and is read in frame from base 1. The CDR3 plus the reference TRBV14 and TRBJ1-2 genes for the other parts give the full variable domain: EAGVTQFPSHSVIEKGQTVTLRCDPISGHDNLYWYRRVMGKEIKFLLHFVKESKQDESGMPNNRFLAERTGGTYSTLKVQPAELEDSGVYFCASSQVSSNYGYTFGSGTRLTVV.